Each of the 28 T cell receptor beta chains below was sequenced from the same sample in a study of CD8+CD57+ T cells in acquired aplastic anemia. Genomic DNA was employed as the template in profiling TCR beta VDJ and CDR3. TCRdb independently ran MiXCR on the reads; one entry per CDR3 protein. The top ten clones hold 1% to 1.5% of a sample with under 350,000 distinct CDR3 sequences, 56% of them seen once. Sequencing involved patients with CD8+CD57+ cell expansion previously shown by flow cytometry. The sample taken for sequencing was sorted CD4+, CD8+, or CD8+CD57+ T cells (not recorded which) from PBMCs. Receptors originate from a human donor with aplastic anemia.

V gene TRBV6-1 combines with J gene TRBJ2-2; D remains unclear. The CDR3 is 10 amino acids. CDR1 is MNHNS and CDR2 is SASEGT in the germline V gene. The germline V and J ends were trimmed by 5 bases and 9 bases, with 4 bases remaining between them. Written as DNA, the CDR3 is TGTGCCAGCAGTTCCCGGGAGCTGTTTTTT. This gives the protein CASSSRELFF.

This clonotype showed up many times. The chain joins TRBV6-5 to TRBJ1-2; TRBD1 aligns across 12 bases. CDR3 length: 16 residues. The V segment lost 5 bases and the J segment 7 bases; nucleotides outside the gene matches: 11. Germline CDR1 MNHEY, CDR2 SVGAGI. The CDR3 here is CASSATTGTGGFGYTF. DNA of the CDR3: TGTGCCAGCAGTGCGACCACCGGGACAGGGGGCTTTGGCTACACCTTC.

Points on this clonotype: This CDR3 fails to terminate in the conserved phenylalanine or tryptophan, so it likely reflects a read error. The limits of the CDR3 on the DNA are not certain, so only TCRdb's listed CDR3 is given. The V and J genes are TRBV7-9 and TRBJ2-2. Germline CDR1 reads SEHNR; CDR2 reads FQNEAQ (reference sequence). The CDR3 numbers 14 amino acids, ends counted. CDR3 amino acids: CASRGFANTGELTV.

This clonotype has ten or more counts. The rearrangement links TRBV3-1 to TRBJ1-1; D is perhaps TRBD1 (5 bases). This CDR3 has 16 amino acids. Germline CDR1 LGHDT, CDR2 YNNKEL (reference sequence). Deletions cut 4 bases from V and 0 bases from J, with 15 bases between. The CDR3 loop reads CASSLSRDFMNTEAFF. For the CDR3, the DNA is TGTGCCAGCAGCCTTAGCAGGGATTTCATGAACACTGAAGCTTTCTTT.

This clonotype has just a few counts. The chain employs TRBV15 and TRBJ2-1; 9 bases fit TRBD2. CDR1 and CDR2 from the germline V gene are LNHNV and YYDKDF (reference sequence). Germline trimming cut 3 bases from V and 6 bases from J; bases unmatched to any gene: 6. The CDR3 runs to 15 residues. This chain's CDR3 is CATSSLAGDLNEQFF. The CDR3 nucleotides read TGTGCCACCAGCAGTTTAGCGGGAGACCTCAATGAGCAGTTCTTC.

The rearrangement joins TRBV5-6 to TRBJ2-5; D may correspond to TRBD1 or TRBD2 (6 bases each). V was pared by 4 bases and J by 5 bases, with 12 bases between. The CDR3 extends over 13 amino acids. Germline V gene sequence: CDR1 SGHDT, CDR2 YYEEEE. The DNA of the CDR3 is TGTGCCAGCAGCCTAGGGGGGAGCGAGACCCAGTACTTC. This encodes CASSLGGSETQYF.

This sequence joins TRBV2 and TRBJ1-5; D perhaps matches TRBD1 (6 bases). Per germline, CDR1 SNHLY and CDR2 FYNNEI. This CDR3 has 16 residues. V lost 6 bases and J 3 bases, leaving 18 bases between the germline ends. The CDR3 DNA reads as TGTGCCAGCAGCTTATACCGGACAGCCTCCAATCAGCCCCAGCATTTT. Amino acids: CASSLYRTASNQPQHF.

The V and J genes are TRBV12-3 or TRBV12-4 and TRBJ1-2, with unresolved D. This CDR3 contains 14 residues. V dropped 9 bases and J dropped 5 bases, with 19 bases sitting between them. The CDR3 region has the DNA TGTGCCAGTAGTATCTCCGCAGGAGGGTATGGCTACACCTTC. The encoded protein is CASSISAGGYGYTF.

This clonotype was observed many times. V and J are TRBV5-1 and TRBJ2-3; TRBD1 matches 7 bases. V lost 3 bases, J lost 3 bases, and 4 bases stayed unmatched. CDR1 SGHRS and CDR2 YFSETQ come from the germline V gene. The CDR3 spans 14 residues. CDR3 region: CASSSGQLTDTQYF. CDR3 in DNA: TGCGCCAGCAGCTCGGGACAGTTAACAGATACGCAGTATTTT.

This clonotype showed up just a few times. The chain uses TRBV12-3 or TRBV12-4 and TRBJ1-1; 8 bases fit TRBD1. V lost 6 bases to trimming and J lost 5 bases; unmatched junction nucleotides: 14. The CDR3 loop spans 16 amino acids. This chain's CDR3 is CASRQHGQGEGTEAFF. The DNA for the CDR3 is TGTGCCAGCAGACAACACGGACAGGGAGAGGGGACTGAAGCTTTCTTT.

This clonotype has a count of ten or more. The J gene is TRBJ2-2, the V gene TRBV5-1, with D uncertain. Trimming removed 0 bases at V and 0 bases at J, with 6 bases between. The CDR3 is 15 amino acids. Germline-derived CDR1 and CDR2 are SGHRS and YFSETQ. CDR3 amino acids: CASSLVQTNTGELFF. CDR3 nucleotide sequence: TGCGCCAGCAGCTTGGTACAGACGAACACCGGGGAGCTGTTTTTT.

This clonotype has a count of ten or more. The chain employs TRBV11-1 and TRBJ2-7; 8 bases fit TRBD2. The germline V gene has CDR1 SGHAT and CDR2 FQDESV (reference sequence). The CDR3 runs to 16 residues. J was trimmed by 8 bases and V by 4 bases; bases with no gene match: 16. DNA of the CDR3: TGTGCCAGCAGCTCCCTCGCTAGCGGGCCCGGAGGAAAGCAGTACTTC. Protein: CASSSLASGPGGKQYF. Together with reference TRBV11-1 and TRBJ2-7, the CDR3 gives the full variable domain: EAEVAQSPRYKITEKSQAVAFWCDPISGHATLYWYRQILGQGPELLVQFQDESVVDDSQLPKDRFSAERLKGVDSTLKIQPAELGDSAMYLCASSSLASGPGGKQYFGPGTRLTVT.

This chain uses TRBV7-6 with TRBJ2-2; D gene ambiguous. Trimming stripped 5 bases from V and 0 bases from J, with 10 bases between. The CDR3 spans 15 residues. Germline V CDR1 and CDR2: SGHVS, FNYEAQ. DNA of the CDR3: TGTGCCAGCAGCGCTAAGATTTCGAACACCGGGGAGCTGTTTTTT. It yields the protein CASSAKISNTGELFF.

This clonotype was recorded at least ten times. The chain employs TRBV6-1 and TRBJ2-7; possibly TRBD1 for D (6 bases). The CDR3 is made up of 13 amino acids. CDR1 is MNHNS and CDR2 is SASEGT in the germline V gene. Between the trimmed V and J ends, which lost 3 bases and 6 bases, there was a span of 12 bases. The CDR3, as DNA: TGTGCCAGCAGTGATGAAGGGGGTGGCGAGCAGTACTTC. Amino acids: CASSDEGGGEQYF.

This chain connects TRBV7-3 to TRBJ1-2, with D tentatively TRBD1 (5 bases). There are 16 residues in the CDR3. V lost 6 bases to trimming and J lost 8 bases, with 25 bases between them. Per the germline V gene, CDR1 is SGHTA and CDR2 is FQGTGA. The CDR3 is CASSAGAINTGEGYTF. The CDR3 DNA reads TGTGCCAGCAGTGCCGGGGCAATCAACACCGGGGAGGGCTACACCTTC.

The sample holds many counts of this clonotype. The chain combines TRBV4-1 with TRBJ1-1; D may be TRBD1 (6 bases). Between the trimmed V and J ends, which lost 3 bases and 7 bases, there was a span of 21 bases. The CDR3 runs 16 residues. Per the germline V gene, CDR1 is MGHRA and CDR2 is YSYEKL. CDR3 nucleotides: TGCGCCAGCAGCCAGCGGGGGGGGATTGCGGACAGTGAAGCTTTCTTT. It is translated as CASSQRGGIADSEAFF.

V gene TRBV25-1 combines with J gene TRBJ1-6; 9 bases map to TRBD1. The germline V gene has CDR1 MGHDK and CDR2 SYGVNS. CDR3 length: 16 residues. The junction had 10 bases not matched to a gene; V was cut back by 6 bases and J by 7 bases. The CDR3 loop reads CASRGGRDRENSPLHF. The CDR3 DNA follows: TGTGCCAGCAGGGGAGGCCGGGACAGGGAAAATTCACCCCTCCACTTT.

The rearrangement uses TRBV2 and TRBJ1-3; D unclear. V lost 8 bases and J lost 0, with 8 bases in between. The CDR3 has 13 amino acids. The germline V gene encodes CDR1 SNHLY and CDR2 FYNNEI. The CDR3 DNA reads TGTGCCAGCCGGACGGGCTCTGGAAACACCATATATTTT. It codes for CASRTGSGNTIYF.

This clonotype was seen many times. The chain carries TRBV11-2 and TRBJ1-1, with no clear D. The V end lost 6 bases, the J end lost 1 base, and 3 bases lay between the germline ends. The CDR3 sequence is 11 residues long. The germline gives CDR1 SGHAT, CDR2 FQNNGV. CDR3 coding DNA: TGTGCCAGCAGTGAGAACACTGAAGCTTTCTTT. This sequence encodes CASSENTEAFF.

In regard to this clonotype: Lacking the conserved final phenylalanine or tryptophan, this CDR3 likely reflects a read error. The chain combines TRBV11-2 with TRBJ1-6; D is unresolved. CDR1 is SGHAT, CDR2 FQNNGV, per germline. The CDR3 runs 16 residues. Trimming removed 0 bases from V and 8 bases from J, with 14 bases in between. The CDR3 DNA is TGTGCCAGCAGCTTAGATTTCCAGGCGTATGATTCACCCCTCCACGTT. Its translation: CASSLDFQAYDSPLHV.

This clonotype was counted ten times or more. The CDR3 coding sequence is TGTGCCAGCAGCTTCCGCAAGGTTCCGGATCATAGCTCCTATAATTCACCCCTCCACTTT. Protein sequence: CASSFRKVPDHSSYNSPLHF. This chain uses TRBV11-2 with TRBJ1-6; D is uncertain. Per germline, CDR1 SGHAT and CDR2 FQNNGV. This CDR3 contains 20 residues. The germline V and J ends were trimmed by 3 bases and 0 bases, with 21 bases remaining between them.

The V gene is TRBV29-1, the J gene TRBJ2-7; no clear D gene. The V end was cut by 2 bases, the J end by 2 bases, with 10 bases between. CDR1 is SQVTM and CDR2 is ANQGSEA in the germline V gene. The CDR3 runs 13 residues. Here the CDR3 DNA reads TGCAGCGTTGAAACAACCCAGCCCTACGAGCAGTACTTC. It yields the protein CSVETTQPYEQYF.

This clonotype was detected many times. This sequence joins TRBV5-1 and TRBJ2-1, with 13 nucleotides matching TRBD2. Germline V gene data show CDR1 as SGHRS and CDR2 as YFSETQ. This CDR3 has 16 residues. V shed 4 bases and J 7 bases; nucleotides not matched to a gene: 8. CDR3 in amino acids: CASSIRTSGSSNEQFF. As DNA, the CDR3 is TGCGCCAGCAGCATCAGGACTAGCGGGAGTAGTAATGAGCAGTTCTTC.

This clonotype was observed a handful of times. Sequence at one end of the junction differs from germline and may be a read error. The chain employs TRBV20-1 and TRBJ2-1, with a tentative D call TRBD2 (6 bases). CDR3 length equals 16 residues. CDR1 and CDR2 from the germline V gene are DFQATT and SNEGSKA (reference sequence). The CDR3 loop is CSARALALTSSNEQFF. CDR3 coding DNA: TGCAGTGCTAGAGCACTAGCCCTTACTTCCTCCAATGAGCAGTTCTTC.

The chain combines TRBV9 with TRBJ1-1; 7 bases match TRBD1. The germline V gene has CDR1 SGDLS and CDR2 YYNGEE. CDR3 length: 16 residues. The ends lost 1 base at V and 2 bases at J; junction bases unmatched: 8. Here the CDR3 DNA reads TGTGCCAGCAGCGTACTGACAGGGACGTTAAACACTGAAGCTTTCTTT. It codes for CASSVLTGTLNTEAFF.

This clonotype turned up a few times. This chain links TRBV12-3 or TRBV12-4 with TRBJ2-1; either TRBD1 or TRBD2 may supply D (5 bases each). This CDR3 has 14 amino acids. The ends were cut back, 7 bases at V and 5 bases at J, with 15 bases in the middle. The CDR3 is CASIIGAINNEQFF. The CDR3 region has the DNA TGTGCCAGCATCATCGGGGCGATCAACAATGAGCAGTTCTTC.

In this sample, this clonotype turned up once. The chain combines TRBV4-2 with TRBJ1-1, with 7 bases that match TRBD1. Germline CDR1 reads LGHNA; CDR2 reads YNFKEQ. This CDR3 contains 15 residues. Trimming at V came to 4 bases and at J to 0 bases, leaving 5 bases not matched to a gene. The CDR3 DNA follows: TGTGCCAGCAGCCCTGGAGGACAGGTGAACACTGAAGCTTTCTTT. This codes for CASSPGGQVNTEAFF.

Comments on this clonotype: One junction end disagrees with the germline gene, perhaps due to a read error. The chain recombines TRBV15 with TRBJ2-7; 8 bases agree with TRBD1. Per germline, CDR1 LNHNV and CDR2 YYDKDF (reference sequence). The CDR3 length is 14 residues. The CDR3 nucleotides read TGTGCCATCAGCATTGAGACAGGGGTCTACGAGCAGTACTTC. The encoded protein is CAISIETGVYEQYF.